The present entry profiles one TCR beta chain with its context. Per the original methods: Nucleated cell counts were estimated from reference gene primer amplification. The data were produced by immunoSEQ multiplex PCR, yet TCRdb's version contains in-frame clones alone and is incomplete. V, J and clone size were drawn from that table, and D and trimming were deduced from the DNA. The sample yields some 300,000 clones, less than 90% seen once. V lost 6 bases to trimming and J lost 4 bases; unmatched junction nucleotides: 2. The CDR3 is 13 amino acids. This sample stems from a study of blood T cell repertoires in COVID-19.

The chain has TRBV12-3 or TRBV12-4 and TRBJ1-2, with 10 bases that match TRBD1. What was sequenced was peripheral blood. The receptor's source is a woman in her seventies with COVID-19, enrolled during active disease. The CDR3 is CASRRDRGYGYTF. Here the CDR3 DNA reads TGTGCCAGCAGACGGGACAGGGGCTATGGCTACACCTTC.